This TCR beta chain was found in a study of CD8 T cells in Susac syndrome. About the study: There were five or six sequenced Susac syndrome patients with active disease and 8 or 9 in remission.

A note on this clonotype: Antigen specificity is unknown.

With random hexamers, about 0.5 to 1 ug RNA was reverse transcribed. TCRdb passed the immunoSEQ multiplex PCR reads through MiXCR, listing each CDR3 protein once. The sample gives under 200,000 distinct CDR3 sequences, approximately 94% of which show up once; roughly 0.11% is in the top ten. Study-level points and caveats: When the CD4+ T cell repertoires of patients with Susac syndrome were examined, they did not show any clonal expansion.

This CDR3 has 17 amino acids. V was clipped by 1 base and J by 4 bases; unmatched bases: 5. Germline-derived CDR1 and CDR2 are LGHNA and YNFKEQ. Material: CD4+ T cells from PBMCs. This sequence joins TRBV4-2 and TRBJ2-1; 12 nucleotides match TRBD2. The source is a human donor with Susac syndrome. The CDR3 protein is CASSQALAGGPYNEQFF. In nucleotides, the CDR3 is TGTGCCAGCAGCCAAGCACTAGCGGGGGGACCTTACAATGAGCAGTTCTTC.